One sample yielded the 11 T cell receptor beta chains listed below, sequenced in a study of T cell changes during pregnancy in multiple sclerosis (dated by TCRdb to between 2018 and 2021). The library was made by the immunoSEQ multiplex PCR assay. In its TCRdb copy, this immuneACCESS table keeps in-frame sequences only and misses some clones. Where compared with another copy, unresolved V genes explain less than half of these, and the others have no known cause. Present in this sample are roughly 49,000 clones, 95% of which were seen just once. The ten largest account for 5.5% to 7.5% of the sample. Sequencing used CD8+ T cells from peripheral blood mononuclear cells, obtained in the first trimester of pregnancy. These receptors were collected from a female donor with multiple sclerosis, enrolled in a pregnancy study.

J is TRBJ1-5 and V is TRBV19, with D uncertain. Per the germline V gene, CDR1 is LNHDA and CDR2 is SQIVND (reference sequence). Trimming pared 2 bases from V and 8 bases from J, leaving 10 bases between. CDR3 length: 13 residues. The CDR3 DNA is TGTGCCAGTAGTATATCCTCCGTTGAGCCCCAGCATTTT. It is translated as CASSISSVEPQHF.

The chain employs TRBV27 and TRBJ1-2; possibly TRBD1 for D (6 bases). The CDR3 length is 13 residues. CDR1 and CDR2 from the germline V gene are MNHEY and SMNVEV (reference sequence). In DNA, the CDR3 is TGTGCTACTAGTTCAGGGGTTGACTATGGCTACACCTTC. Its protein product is CATSSGVDYGYTF.

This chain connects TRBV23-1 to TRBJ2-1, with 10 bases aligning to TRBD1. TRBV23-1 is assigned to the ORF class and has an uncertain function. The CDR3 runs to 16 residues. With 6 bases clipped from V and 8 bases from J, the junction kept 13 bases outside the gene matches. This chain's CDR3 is CASRPPGQGDLDEQFF. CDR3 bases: TGCGCCAGCAGGCCACCAGGACAGGGGGATTTGGATGAGCAGTTCTTC.

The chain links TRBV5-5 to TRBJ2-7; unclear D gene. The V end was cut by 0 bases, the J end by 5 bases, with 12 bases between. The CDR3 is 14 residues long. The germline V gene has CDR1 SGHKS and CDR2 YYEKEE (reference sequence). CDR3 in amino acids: CASSLVLRGDEQYF. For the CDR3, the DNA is TGTGCCAGCAGCTTGGTACTGCGCGGCGACGAGCAGTACTTC.

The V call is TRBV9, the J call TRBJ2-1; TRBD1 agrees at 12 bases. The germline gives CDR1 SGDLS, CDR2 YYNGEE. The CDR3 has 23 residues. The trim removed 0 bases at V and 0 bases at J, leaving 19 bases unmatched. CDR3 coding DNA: TGTGCCAGCAGCGTAGTTCCCAAGGTGGGGACAGGGGGCCGACCTTACTCCTACAATGAGCAGTTCTTC. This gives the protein CASSVVPKVGTGGRPYSYNEQFF.

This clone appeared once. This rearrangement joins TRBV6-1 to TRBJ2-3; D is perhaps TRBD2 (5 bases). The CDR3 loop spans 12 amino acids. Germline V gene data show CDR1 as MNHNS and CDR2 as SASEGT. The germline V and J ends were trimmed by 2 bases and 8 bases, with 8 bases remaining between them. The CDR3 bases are TGTGCCAGCAGTGAACTAGCTGTTACGCAGTATTTT. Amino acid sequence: CASSELAVTQYF.

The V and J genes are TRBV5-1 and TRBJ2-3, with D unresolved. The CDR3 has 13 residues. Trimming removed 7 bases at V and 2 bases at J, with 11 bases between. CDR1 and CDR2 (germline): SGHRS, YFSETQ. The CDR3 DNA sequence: TGCGCCAGCTTTTTGGAGAACACAGATACGCAGTATTTT. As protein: CASFLENTDTQYF. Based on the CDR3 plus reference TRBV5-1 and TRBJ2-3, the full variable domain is KAGVTQTPRYLIKTRGQQVTLSCSPISGHRSVSWYQQTPGQGLQFLFEYFSETQRNKGNFPGRFSGRQFSNSRSEMNVSTLELGDSALYLCASFLENTDTQYFGPGTRLTVL.

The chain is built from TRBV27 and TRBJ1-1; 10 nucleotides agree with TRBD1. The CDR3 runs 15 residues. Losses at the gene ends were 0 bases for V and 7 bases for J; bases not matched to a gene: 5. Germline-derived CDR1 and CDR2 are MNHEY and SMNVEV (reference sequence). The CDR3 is CASSLSGTGVDEAFF. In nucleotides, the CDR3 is TGTGCCAGCAGTTTATCTGGGACAGGGGTGGATGAAGCTTTCTTT.

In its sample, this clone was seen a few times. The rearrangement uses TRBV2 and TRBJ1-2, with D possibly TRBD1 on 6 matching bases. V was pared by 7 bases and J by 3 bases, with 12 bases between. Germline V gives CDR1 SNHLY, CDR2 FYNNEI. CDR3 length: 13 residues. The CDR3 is CASTSQGYYGYTF. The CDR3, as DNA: TGTGCCAGCACCTCCCAGGGGTACTATGGCTACACCTTC.

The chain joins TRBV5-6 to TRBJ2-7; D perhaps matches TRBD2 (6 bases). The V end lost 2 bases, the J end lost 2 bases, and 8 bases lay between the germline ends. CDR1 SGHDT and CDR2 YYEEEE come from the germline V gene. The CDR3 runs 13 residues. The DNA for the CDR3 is TGTGCCAGCAGCTTCGGCGGGACCTACGAGCAGTACTTC. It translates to CASSFGGTYEQYF.

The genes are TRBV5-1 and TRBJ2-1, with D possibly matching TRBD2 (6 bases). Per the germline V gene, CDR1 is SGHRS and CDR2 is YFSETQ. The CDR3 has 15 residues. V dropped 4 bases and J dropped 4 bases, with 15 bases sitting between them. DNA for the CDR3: TGCGCCAGCAGCACCCGGGACTTTCGGTACAATGAGCAGTTCTTC. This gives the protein CASSTRDFRYNEQFF.